Listed here are 13 T cell receptor beta chains from one sample, sequenced in a study of PD-1 blockade in classical Hodgkin lymphoma. All the patients suffered relapse after autologous stem cell transplantation, and brentuximab vedotin exposure differed. The data were produced by immunoSEQ multiplex PCR, yet TCRdb's version contains in-frame clones alone and is incomplete. The top ten hold about 7.6% of the sample, which has 72,000 or so clones, just over 90% seen once. Sequenced here: peripheral blood mononuclear cells (PBMCs), sampled at baseline. The receptor set was obtained from a human donor with classical Hodgkin lymphoma.

This chain uses TRBV19 with TRBJ2-7, with 9 bases identical to TRBD2. The V gene's germline CDR1 is LNHDA and CDR2 SQIVND (reference sequence). J lost 5 bases, V lost 2 bases, and 10 bases had no gene match. The CDR3 is 16 residues long. The CDR3 DNA reads as TGTGCCAGTAGTATACTTCTGGGACTAGCTATCCACGAGCAGTACTTC. Protein product: CASSILLGLAIHEQYF.

This chain uses TRBV10-3 with TRBJ1-2; D uncertain. From germline, CDR1 is ENHRY and CDR2 SYGVKD. With 0 bases removed from V and 4 bases from J, the gap between germline ends came to 9 bases. The CDR3 is made up of 14 amino acids. The CDR3 coding sequence is TGTGCCATCAGTGAGTCGCGTAGGGCCTATGGCTACACCTTC. Encoded protein: CAISESRRAYGYTF.

The CDR3 spells CASSQDQTRGTYEQYF. In nucleotides, the CDR3 is TGCGCCAGCAGCCAAGATCAGACTCGGGGTACCTACGAGCAGTACTTC. The V call is TRBV4-1, the J call TRBJ2-7, with D perhaps matching TRBD2 (5 bases). The germline CDR1 and CDR2 sequences are MGHRA and YSYEKL. This CDR3 spans 16 amino acids. The V and J ends lost 0 bases and 2 bases respectively, with 14 bases between them.

The rearrangement joins TRBV30 to TRBJ2-7; the match to TRBD2 covers 7 bases. Germline loops: CDR1 GTSNPN, CDR2 SVGIG (reference sequence). J gave up 7 bases and V 3 bases, and 9 bases lay outside the gene matches. This CDR3 contains 13 residues. This CDR3 is CAWSARGRGEQYF. CDR3 nucleotide sequence: TGTGCCTGGAGCGCCCGAGGGCGGGGGGAGCAGTACTTC.

The gene calls are TRBV7-8 and TRBJ1-5; D perhaps matches TRBD1 (6 bases). Germline V lookup: CDR1 SGHVS, CDR2 FQNEAQ. V was shortened by 7 bases and J by 6 bases, with 22 bases between the two germline ends. The CDR3 extends over 16 amino acids. In DNA form, the CDR3 reads TGTGCCAGCAAGAGAGAAACAGGGACGGGTAGTCAGCCCCAGCATTTT. This translates into CASKRETGTGSQPQHF.

The CDR3, as DNA: TGTGCCACCGACCGTCAGCGGATATCCTACGAGCAGTACTTC. This encodes CATDRQRISYEQYF. The gene calls are TRBV28 and TRBJ2-7; D is possibly TRBD2 (5 bases). Trimming cost V 10 bases and J 1 base, with 17 bases left between them. CDR1 and CDR2 (germline): MDHEN, SYDVKM. This CDR3 has 14 residues.

In DNA, the CDR3 is TGTGCCAGCAGTCAAAAACTTACTAGCGAAAACACCGGGGAGCTGTTTTTT. This gives the protein CASSQKLTSENTGELFF. The chain has TRBV27 and TRBJ2-2; 7 nucleotides match TRBD2. This CDR3 is built from 17 residues. The germline V gene encodes CDR1 MNHEY and CDR2 SMNVEV (reference sequence). The V segment lost 5 bases and the J segment 2 bases; nucleotides outside the gene matches: 11.

V is TRBV6-1 and J is TRBJ1-2, with no clear D. Germline values: CDR1 MNHNS, CDR2 SASEGT. V gave up 7 bases and J gave up 2 bases, with 17 bases separating them. The CDR3 runs 15 residues. In DNA form, the CDR3 reads TGTGCCAGCAACGAAGTGGAGAACGTAAACTATGGCTACACCTTC. It translates to CASNEVENVNYGYTF.

The chain links TRBV19 to TRBJ1-2; D remains ambiguous. The V end was cut by 8 bases, the J end by 6 bases, with 16 bases between. This CDR3 has 13 amino acids. Germline V lookup: CDR1 LNHDA, CDR2 SQIVND (reference sequence). CDR3 residues: CASHPGWKDGYTF. CDR3 DNA: TGTGCCAGTCATCCGGGGTGGAAAGATGGCTACACCTTC.

The chain carries TRBV4-1 and TRBJ2-1, with D hard to call. The CDR3 loop spans 12 amino acids. Trimming removed 0 bases at V and 6 bases at J, with 3 bases between. Per the germline V gene, CDR1 is MGHRA and CDR2 is YSYEKL. The CDR3, as DNA: TGCGCCAGCAGCCAAGACCCCAATGAGCAGTTCTTC. Translated: CASSQDPNEQFF.

The chain uses TRBV28 and TRBJ2-7; D gene unclear. The CDR3 is made up of 14 amino acids. Germline V gene sequence: CDR1 MDHEN, CDR2 SYDVKM. V was shortened by 1 base and J by 0 bases, with 7 bases between the two germline ends. The CDR3 here is CASSLYGVSYEQYF. CDR3 nucleotides: TGTGCCAGCAGTTTATATGGGGTCTCCTACGAGCAGTACTTC.

The rearrangement uses TRBV2 and TRBJ2-5; D call uncertain. There are 11 residues in the CDR3. Germline CDR1 is SNHLY and CDR2 is FYNNEI. V dropped 6 bases and J dropped 0 bases, with 2 bases sitting between them. CDR3 DNA: TGTGCCAGCAGGAACCAAGAGACCCAGTACTTC. It is translated as CASRNQETQYF.

The rearrangement joins TRBV19 to TRBJ1-1; D might be TRBD1 (5 bases). The germline V gene has CDR1 LNHDA and CDR2 SQIVND (reference sequence). The CDR3 covers 14 residues. The ends were cut back, 1 base at V and 4 bases at J, with 10 bases in the middle. The CDR3 DNA reads as TGTGCCAGTAGTATAGTGAGTGGGGCCACTGAAGCTTTCTTT. The encoded protein is CASSIVSGATEAFF.